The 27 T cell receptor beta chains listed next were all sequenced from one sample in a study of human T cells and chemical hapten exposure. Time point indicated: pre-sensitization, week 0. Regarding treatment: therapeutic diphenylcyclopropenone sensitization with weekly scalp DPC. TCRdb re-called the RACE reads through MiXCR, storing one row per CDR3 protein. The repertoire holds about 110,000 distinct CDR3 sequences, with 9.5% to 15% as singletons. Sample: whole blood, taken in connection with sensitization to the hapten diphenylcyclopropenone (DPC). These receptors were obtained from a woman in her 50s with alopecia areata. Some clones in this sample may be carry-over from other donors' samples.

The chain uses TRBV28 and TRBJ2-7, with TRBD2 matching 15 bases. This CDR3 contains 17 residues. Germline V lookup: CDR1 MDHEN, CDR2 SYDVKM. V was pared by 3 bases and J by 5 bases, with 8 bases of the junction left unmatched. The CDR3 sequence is CASSFLPGLAGGHEQYF. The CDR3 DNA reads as TGTGCCAGCAGTTTTCTCCCGGGACTAGCGGGAGGCCACGAGCAGTACTTC.

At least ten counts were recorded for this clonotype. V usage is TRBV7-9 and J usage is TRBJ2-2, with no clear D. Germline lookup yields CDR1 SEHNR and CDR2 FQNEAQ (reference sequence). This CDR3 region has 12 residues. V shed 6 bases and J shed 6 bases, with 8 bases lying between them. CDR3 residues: CASSSLPGELFF. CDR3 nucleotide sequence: TGTGCCAGCAGTTCCCTACCCGGGGAGCTGTTTTTT.

The CDR3: CASSLARDSSYLNTGELFF. CDR3 DNA sequence: TGCGCCAGCAGCTTGGCCCGGGACAGCTCCTACCTTAACACCGGGGAGCTGTTTTTT. The J gene is TRBJ2-2, the V gene TRBV5-1; the match to TRBD1 covers 7 bases. CDR1 is SGHRS and CDR2 is YFSETQ in the germline V gene. With V trimmed by 0 bases and J by 2 bases, 13 bases remained unmatched. The CDR3 length is 19 residues.

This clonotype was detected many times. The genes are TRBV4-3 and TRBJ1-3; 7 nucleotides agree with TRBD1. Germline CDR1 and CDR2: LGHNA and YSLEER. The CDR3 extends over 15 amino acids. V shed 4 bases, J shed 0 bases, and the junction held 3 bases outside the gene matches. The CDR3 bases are TGCGCCAGCAGCCTTGGGACAGCCTCTGGAAACACCATATATTTT. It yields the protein CASSLGTASGNTIYF.

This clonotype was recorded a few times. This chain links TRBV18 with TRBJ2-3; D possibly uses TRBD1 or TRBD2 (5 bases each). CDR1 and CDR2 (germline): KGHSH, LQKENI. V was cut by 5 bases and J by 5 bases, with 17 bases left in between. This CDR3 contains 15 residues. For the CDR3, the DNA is TGTGCCAGCTCAACTCCGGGACCGTCCAGAGATACGCAGTATTTT. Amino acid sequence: CASSTPGPSRDTQYF. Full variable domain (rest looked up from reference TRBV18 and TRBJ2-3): NAGVMQNPRHLVRRRGQEARLRCSPMKGHSHVYWYRQLPEEGLKFMVYLQKENIIDESGMPKERFSAEFPKEGPSILRIQQVVRGDSAAYFCASSTPGPSRDTQYFGPGTRLTVL.

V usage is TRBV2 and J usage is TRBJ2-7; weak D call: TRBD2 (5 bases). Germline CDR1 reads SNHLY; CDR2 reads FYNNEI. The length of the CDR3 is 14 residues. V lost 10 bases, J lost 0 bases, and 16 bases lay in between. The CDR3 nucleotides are TGTGCCACCCGGACGAGGGCCTCCTCCTACGAGCAGTACTTC. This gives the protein CATRTRASSYEQYF.

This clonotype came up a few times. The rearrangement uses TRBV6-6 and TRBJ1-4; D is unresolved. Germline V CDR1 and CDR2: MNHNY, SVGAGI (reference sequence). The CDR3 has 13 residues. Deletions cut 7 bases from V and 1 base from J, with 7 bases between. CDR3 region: CASNRGTNEKLFF. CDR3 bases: TGTGCCAGCAATCGGGGAACTAATGAAAAACTGTTTTTT.

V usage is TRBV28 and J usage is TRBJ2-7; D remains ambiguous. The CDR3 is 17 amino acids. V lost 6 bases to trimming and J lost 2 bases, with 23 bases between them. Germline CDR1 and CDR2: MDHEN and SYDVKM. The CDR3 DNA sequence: TGTGCCAGCAGCCAAATAGGACGCCCGCTGCCTCCCTACGAGCAGTACTTC. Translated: CASSQIGRPLPPYEQYF. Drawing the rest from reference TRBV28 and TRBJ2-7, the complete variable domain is DVKVTQSSRYLVKRTGEKVFLECVQDMDHENMFWYRQDPGLGLRLIYFSYDVKMKEKGDIPEGYSVSREKKERFSLILESASTNQTSMYLCASSQIGRPLPPYEQYFGPGTRLTVT.

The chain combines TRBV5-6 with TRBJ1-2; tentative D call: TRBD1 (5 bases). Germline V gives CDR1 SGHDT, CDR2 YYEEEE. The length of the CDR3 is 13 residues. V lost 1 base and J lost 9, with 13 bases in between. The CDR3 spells CASSLFRGRSYTF. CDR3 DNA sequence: TGTGCCAGCAGCTTGTTCCGGGGCCGGAGCTACACCTTC. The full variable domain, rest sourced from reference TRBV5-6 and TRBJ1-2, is DAGVTQSPTHLIKTRGQQVTLRCSPKSGHDTVSWYQQALGQGPQFIFQYYEEEERQRGNFPDRFSGHQFPNYSSELNVNALLLGDSALYLCASSLFRGRSYTFGSGTRLTVV.

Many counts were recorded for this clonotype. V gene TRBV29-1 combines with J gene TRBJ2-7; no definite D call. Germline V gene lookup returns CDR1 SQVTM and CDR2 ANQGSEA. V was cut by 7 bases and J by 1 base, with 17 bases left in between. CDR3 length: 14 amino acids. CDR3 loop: CSARTAATSYEQYF. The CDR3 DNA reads TGCAGCGCCCGTACGGCAGCCACGTCCTACGAGCAGTACTTC.

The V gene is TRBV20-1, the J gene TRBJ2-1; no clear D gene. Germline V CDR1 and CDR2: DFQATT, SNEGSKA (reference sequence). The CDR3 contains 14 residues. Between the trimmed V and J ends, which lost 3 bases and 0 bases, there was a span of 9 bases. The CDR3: CSASRGSSYNEQFF. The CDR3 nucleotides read TGCAGTGCTAGTCGCGGTAGCTCCTACAATGAGCAGTTCTTC.

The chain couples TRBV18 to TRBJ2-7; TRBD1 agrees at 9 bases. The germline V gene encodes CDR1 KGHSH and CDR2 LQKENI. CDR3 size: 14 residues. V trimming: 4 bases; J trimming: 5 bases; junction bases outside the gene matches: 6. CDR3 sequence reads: CASSLRDRVDEQYF. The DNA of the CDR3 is TGTGCCAGCTCACTCCGGGACAGGGTGGACGAGCAGTACTTC.

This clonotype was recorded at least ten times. CDR3 amino acids: CASSLGRADTQYF. For the CDR3, the DNA is TGTGCCAGCAGCTTAGGAAGGGCAGATACGCAGTATTTT. The chain has TRBV13 and TRBJ2-3; D unclear. The CDR3 has 13 residues. Germline V lookup: CDR1 PRHDT, CDR2 FYEKMQ (reference sequence). V was cut by 0 bases and J by 4 bases, with 5 bases left in between.

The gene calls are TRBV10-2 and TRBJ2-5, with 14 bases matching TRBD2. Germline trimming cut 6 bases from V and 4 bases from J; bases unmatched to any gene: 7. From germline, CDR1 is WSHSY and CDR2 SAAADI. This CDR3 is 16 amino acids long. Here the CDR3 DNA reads TGCGCCAGCAGCGGGAGACTAGCGGGGGGGGCAGAGACCCAGTACTTC. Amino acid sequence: CASSGRLAGGAETQYF.

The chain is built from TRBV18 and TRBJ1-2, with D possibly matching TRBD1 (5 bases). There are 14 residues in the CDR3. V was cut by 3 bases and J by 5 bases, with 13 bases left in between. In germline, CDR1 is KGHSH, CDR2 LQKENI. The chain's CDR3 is CASSPGAEAYGYTF. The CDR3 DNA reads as TGTGCCAGCTCACCTGGGGCAGAAGCTTATGGCTACACCTTC.

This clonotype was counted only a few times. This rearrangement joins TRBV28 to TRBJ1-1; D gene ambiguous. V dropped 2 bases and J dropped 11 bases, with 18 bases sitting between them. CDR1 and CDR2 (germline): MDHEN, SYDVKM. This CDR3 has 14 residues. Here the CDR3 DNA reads TGTGCCAGCAGTTTACCCGTTATCAAGAGGGAGGCTTTCTTT. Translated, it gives CASSLPVIKREAFF.

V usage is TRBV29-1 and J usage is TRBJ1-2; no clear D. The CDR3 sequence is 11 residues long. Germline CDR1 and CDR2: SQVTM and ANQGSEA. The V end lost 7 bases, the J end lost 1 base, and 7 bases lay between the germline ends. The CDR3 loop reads CSATGNYGYTF. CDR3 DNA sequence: TGCAGCGCGACTGGTAACTATGGCTACACCTTC.

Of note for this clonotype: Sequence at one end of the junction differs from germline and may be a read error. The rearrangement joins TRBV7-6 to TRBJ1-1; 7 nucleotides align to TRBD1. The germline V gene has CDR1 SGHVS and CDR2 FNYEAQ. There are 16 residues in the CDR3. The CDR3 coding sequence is TGTGCCAGCAGCCGAACGGTTGAGACAGGGACCACTGGAGCTTTCTTT. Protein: CASSRTVETGTTGAFF.

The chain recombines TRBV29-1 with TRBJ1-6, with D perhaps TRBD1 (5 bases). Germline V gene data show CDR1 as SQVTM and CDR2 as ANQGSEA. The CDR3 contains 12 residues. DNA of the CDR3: TGCAGTGTGGGGACGGGAAATTCACCCCTCCACTTT. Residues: CSVGTGNSPLHF.

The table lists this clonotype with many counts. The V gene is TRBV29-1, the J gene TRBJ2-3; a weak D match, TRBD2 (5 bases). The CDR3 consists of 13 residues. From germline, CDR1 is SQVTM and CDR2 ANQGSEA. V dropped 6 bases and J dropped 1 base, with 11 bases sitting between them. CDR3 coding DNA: TGCAGCGTCGAACCCGGGGGCACAGATACGCAGTATTTT. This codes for CSVEPGGTDTQYF.

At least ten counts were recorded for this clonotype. CDR3 residues: CASSQGWVSYEQYF. CDR3 sequence (DNA): TGTGCCAGCAGCCAAGGGTGGGTTTCCTACGAGCAGTACTTC. J is TRBJ2-7 and V is TRBV3-1; D unresolved. Germline assignment: CDR1 LGHDT and CDR2 YNNKEL (reference sequence). V lost 1 base and J 1 base, leaving 8 bases between the germline ends. The CDR3 consists of 14 residues.

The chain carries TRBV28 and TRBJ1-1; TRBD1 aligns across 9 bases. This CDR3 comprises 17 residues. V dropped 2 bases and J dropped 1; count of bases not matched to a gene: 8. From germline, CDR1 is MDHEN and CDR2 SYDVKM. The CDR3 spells CASSLQQGALRNTEAFF. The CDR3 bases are TGTGCCAGCAGTTTACAACAGGGGGCCTTGAGGAACACTGAAGCTTTCTTT.

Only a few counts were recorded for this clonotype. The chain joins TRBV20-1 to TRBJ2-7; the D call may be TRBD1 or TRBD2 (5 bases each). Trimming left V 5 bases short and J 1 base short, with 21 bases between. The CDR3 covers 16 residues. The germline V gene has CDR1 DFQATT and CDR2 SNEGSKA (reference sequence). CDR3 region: CSAPPGPSRGSYEQYF. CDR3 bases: TGCAGTGCTCCCCCGGGACCGTCAAGAGGTTCCTACGAGCAGTACTTC.

The CDR3 loop reads CASSQPGGASTEAFF. The CDR3 bases are TGTGCCAGCAGCCAACCGGGAGGGGCGTCGACTGAAGCTTTCTTT. The chain joins TRBV3-1 to TRBJ1-1; D may be TRBD1 (5 bases). Germline loops: CDR1 LGHDT, CDR2 YNNKEL (reference sequence). The CDR3 has 15 residues. Between the trimmed V and J ends, which lost 2 bases and 5 bases, there was a span of 15 bases.

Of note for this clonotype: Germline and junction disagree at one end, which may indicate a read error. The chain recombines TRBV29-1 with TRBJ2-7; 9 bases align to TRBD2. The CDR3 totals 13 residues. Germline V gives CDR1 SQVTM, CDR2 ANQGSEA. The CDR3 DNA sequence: TGCAGCGCTGGAGGGACTAGCCTATGGGAGCAGCACTTC. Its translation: CSAGGTSLWEQHF.

CDR3 bases: TGCGCCAGCAGCTTGGGGCCAGGAGGGGCCTACGAGCAGTACTTC. Translation: CASSLGPGGAYEQYF. The rearrangement links TRBV5-1 to TRBJ2-7; a weak D match, TRBD2 (6 bases). V lost 0 bases, J lost 2 bases, and 12 bases lay in between. CDR3 length equals 15 residues. Germline CDR1 reads SGHRS; CDR2 reads YFSETQ.

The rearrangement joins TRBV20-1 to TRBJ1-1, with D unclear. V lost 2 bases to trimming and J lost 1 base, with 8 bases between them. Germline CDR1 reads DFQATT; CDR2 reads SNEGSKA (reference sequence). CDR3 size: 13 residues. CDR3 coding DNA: TGCAGTGCTAGAAAGGACCCGAACACTGAAGCTTTCTTT. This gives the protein CSARKDPNTEAFF.